This is a list of T cell receptor beta chains from one sample in a study of blood T cell repertoires in COVID-19. Sequencing used immunoSEQ multiplex PCR; TCRdb keeps in-frame clones, though not all of them. The sample records 250,000 to 350,000 clones, approximately 90% being singletons. Sequenced: peripheral blood. These receptors came from a woman between 50 and 59 years old with COVID-19, enrolled during active disease. Both conserved end residues are part of each CDR3. The D gene is left open where the match is weak. The listing skips clone size in some rows; elsewhere it reads once, few, many or a size class.

v_gene	abundance	j_gene	d_gene	CDR3aa	CDR3nt
TRBV6-5	once	TRBJ1-1	NA	CASSPGWTEAFF	TGTGCCAGCAGTCCAGGGTGGACTGAAGCTTTCTTT
TRBV24-1	NA	TRBJ2-1	NA	CATSDPTGYNEQFF	TGTGCCACCAGTGATCCAACTGGCTACAATGAGCAGTTCTTC
TRBV7-2	NA	TRBJ2-7	NA	CASSPAPSSYEQYF	TGTGCCAGCAGCCCCGCGCCGAGCTCCTACGAGCAGTACTTC
TRBV11-3	NA	TRBJ2-7	TRBD1	CASSLVAGTGGREQYF	TGTGCCAGCAGCTTAGTCGCCGGGACAGGGGGTCGCGAGCAGTACTTC
TRBV19	once	TRBJ1-2	TRBD1	CASIPIPGQGSYGYTF	TGTGCCAGTATACCGATTCCGGGACAGGGGTCCTATGGCTACACCTTC
TRBV19	NA	TRBJ2-7	NA	CASSIDWTYEQYF	TGTGCCAGTAGTATAGATTGGACATACGAGCAGTACTTC
TRBV5-1	NA	TRBJ2-3	NA	CASSLASAKGADTQYF	TGCGCCAGCAGCTTGGCGAGCGCGAAGGGGGCAGATACGCAGTATTTT
TRBV6-5	NA	TRBJ2-5	NA	CASGRRSQETQYF	TGTGCCAGCGGGAGGAGGTCCCAAGAGACCCAGTACTTC
TRBV5-1	NA	TRBJ1-4	NA	CASSFNSYNEKLFF	TGCGCCAGCAGCTTCAACAGCTATAATGAAAAACTGTTTTTT
TRBV11-3	once	TRBJ2-6	TRBD2	CASSLWTSGYSGANVLTF	TGTGCCAGCAGCTTATGGACTAGCGGATACTCTGGGGCCAACGTCCTGACTTTC
TRBV5-1	NA	TRBJ2-7	TRBD2	CASSLEGLAGTGEQYF	TGCGCCAGCAGCTTGGAGGGACTAGCGGGAACGGGGGAGCAGTACTTC
TRBV6-2/TRBV6-3	NA	TRBJ1-1	TRBD1	CASSPMAGTGRNTEAFF	TGTGCCAGCAGCCCCATGGCTGGGACAGGAAGAAACACTGAAGCTTTCTTT
TRBV19	NA	TRBJ1-1	TRBD1	CASSTGGSDTEAFF	TGTGCCAGTAGTACAGGGGGGTCTGACACTGAAGCTTTCTTT
TRBV6-1	NA	TRBJ2-2	NA	CASSGNTPSYTGELFF	TGTGCCAGCAGTGGTAACACCCCTAGTTACACCGGGGAGCTGTTTTTT
TRBV7-2	NA	TRBJ2-5	NA	CASSLEPSGTQYF	TGTGCCAGCAGCTTAGAACCCTCAGGGACCCAGTACTTC
TRBV7-9	NA	TRBJ1-1	NA	CASSLKGETEAFF	TGTGCCAGCAGCTTAAAGGGGGAAACTGAAGCTTTCTTT
TRBV24-1	many	TRBJ2-1	NA	CATSDLLWTPAEQFF	TGTGCCACCAGTGATTTGCTATGGACTCCGGCCGAGCAGTTCTTC
TRBV9	once	TRBJ2-5	TRBD1	CASSGLTGGRETQYF	TGTGCCAGCAGCGGACTAACAGGGGGCAGAGAGACCCAGTACTTC
TRBV24-1	NA	TRBJ1-2	TRBD1	CATSDPGQDPYGYTF	TGTGCCACCAGTGACCCGGGACAGGACCCTTATGGCTACACCTTC
TRBV6-1	NA	TRBJ2-1	TRBD2	CASKLAGVSYNEQFF	TGTGCCAGCAAACTAGCGGGAGTAAGCTACAATGAGCAGTTCTTC
TRBV7-9	NA	TRBJ1-6	NA	CASSPVSSPLHF	TGTGCCAGCAGCCCCGTTTCCTCACCCCTCCACTTT
TRBV6-2/TRBV6-3	NA	TRBJ2-5	NA	CASSYSGLVIQTQYF	TGTGCCAGCAGTTACTCGGGACTGGTAATTCAGACCCAGTACTTC
TRBV5-3	NA	TRBJ1-5	TRBD1	CARSLPLRTGGNNQPQHF	TGTGCCAGAAGCCTACCCTTGCGGACAGGGGGGAACAATCAGCCCCAGCATTTT
TRBV30	NA	TRBJ1-1	NA	CGQGQDTEAFF	TGCGGTCAGGGTCAGGACACTGAAGCTTTCTTT
TRBV24-1	NA	TRBJ2-1	NA	CATSDKGGGVSYNEQFF	TGTGCCACCAGTGATAAGGGAGGTGGGGTCTCCTACAATGAGCAGTTCTTC
TRBV24-1	NA	TRBJ2-1	TRBD2	CATSDFTSGREQQFF	TGTGCCACCAGTGATTTTACTAGCGGGAGGGAGCAGCAGTTCTTC
TRBV5-1	NA	TRBJ2-1	TRBD1	CASSPGGTGVGNEQFF	TGCGCCAGCAGCCCAGGGGGCACAGGGGTTGGCAATGAGCAGTTCTTC
TRBV13	NA	TRBJ1-4	NA	CASSPQVANEKLFF	TGTGCCAGCAGCCCTCAGGTTGCTAATGAAAAACTGTTTTTT
TRBV6-6	NA	TRBJ1-1	TRBD1	CASRDREGNTEAFF	TGTGCCAGCCGGGACAGGGAAGGGAACACTGAAGCTTTCTTT
TRBV6-5	NA	TRBJ2-2	TRBD1	CASSYGQGANTGELFF	TGTGCCAGCAGTTACGGACAGGGGGCGAACACCGGGGAGCTGTTTTTT
TRBV7-9	NA	TRBJ1-2	NA	CASSLGADGYVGGYTF	TGTGCCAGCAGCTTGGGAGCGGATGGCTATGTGGGGGGCTACACCTTC
TRBV29-1	NA	TRBJ1-1	NA	CSVGQARTEAFF	TGCAGCGTTGGGCAGGCCCGCACTGAAGCTTTCTTT